The T cell receptor (beta chain) under discussion was sequenced for a study of blood T cell repertoires in COVID-19. This study enrolled people aged 18 to 89 from roughly 24 US geographic areas. Participants were placed into cohorts based on the clinical history they reported. The CDR3 runs 13 residues. Germline V gives CDR1 MDHEN, CDR2 SYDVKM. V shed 8 bases, J shed 6 bases, and the junction held 2 bases outside the gene matches. TCRdb keeps only in-frame clones here, not all; method: immunoSEQ multiplex PCR. The sample has 150,000 to 200,000 clones, 65% to 80% seen once. The specimen was PBMCs or T cells enriched from blood (not recorded which). The clonotype comes from a woman in her forties or fifties with acute COVID-19. V and J are TRBV28 and TRBJ1-4; 11 bases agree with TRBD1. CDR3: CASGQGADEKLFF. The CDR3 DNA follows: TGTGCCAGCGGACAGGGGGCGGATGAAAAACTGTTTTTT.